This TCR beta chain was observed in a study of T cells in Graves' hyperthyroidism and ophthalmopathy. General study points: A model built on 13 V-J features separated ophthalmopathy from stable hyperthyroidism. Before onset, by a median of approximately 6.8 months, the model predicted ophthalmopathy.

The CDR3 has 16 amino acids. Germline CDR1 and CDR2: SNHLY and FYNNEI. With 4 bases removed from V and 2 bases from J, the gap between germline ends came to 16 bases. Template material for amplifying TCR beta CDR3 regions consisted of RNA transcripts. The HTBI primer set served for first-round RT-PCR of the TCR CDR3. MiXCR, run by TCRdb on the multiplex PCR reads, gives a single entry per CDR3 protein. The sample includes about 380,000 distinct CDR3 sequences, about 18% of them seen just once. Exclusion followed for patients with uncontrolled infection, other autoimmune disease, pregnancy or lactation. Clinicians diagnosed patients from clinical symptoms, serum thyroxine and TRAb, thyroid ultrasound and orbital computed tomography. This clonotype was seen at least ten times. Its specificity is unknown.

The V gene is TRBV2, the J gene TRBJ2-3; possibly TRBD1 for D (6 bases). This clonotype was sampled from a man younger than 35 with Graves' ophthalmopathy. The sample consisted of blood. The chain's CDR3 is CASSGNRVLFTDTQYF. The CDR3 DNA is TGTGCCAGCAGTGGGAACAGGGTGCTCTTCACAGATACGCAGTATTTT.